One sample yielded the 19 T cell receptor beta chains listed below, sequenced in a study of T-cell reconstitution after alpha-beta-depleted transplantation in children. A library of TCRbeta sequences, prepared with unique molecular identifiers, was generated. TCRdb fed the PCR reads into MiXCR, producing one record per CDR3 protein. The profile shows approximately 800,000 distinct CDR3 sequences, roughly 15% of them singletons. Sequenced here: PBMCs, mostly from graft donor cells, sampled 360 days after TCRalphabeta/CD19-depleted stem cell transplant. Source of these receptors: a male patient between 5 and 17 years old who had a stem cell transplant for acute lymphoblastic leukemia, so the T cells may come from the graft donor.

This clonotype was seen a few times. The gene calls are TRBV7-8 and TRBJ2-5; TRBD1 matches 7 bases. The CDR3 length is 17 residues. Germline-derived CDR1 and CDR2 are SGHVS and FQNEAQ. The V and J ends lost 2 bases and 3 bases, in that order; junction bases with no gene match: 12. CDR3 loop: CASSLIEGAIVKETQYF. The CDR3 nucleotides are TGTGCCAGCAGCTTAATTGAGGGGGCAATAGTAAAAGAGACCCAGTACTTC.

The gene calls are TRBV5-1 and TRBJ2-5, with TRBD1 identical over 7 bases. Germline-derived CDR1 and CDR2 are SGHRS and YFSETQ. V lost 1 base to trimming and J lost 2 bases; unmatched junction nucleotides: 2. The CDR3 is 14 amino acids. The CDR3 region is CASSLTGQQETQYF. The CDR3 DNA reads TGCGCCAGCAGCTTGACGGGACAGCAAGAGACCCAGTACTTC.

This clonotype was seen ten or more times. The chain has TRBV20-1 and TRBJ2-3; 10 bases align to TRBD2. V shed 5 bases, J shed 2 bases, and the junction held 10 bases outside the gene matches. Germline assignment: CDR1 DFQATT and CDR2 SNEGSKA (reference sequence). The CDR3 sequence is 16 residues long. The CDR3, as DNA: TGCAGTGCTTACCATCCGGGACTAGCGCCCACAGATACGCAGTATTTT. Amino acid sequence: CSAYHPGLAPTDTQYF.

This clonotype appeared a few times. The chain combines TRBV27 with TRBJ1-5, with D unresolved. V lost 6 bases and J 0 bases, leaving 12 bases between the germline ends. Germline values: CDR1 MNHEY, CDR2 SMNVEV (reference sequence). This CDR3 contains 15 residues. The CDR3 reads CASRIDETSNQPQHF. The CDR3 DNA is TGTGCCAGCAGGATTGACGAGACTAGCAATCAGCCCCAGCATTTT.

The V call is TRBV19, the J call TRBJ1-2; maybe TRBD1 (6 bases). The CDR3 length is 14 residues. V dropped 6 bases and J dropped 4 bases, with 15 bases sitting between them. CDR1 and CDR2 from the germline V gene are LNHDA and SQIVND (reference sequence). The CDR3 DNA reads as TGTGCCAGTAGGCCTGTCAGGGGCGGCTATGGCTACACCTTC. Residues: CASRPVRGGYGYTF.

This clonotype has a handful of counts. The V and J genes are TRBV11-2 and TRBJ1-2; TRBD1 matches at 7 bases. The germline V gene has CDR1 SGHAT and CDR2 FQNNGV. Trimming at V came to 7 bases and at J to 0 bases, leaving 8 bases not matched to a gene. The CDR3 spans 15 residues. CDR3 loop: CASIPGGTANYGYTF. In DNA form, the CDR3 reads TGTGCCAGCATTCCAGGGGGGACAGCTAACTATGGCTACACCTTC.

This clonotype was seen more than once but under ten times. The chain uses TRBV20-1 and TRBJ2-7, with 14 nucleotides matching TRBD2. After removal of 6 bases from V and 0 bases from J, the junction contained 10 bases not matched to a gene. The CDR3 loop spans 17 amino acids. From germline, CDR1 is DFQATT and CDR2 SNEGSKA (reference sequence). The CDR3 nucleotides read TGCAGTGCCAAGAAGGGGACTAGCGGGAGTTCCTCCTACGAGCAGTACTTC. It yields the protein CSAKKGTSGSSSYEQYF.

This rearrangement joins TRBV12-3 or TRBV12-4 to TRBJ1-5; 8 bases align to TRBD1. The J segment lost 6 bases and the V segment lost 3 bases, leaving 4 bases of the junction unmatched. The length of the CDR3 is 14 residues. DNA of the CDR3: TGTGCCAGCAGTTTGGGACAGGAGTTTCAGCCCCAGCATTTT. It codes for CASSLGQEFQPQHF.

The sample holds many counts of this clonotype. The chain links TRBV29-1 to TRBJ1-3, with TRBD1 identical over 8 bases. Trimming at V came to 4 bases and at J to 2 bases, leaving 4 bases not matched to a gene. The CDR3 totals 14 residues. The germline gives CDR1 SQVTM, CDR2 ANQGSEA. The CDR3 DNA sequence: TGCAGCGTTGGGGTGACAGGGGCTGGAAACACCATATATTTT. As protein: CSVGVTGAGNTIYF.

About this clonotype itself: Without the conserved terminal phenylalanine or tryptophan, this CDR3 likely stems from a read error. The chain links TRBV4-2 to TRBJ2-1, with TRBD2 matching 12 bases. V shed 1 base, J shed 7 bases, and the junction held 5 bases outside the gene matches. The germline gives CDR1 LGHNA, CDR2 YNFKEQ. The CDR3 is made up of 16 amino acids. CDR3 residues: CASSQVGTSGQNEQFV. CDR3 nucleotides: TGTGCCAGCAGCCAAGTAGGGACTAGCGGGCAAAATGAGCAGTTCGTC.

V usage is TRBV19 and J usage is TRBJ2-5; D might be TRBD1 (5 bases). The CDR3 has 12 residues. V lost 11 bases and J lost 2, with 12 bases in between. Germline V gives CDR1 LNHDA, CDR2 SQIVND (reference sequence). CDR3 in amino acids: CAADRLQETQYF. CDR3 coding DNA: TGTGCCGCTGACAGACTTCAAGAGACCCAGTACTTC.

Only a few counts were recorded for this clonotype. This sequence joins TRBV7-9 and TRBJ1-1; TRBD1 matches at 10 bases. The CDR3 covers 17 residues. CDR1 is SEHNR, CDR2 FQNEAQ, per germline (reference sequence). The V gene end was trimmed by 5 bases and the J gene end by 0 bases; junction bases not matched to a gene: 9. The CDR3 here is CASSPFTGTGVNTEAFF. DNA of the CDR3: TGTGCCAGCAGCCCCTTTACCGGGACAGGGGTGAACACTGAAGCTTTCTTT.

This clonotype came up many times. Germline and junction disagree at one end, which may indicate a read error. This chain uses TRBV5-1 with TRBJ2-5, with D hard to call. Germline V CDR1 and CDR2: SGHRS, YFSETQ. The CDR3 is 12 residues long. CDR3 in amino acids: CASSLDLETQYF. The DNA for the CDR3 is TGTGCCAGCAGCTTAGATCTGGAGACCCAGTACTTC.

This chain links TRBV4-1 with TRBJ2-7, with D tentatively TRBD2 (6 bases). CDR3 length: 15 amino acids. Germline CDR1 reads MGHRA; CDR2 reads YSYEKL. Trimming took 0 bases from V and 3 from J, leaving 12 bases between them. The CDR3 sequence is CASSQEGTDFYEQYF. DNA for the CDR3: TGCGCCAGCAGCCAAGAAGGGACTGACTTCTACGAGCAGTACTTC.

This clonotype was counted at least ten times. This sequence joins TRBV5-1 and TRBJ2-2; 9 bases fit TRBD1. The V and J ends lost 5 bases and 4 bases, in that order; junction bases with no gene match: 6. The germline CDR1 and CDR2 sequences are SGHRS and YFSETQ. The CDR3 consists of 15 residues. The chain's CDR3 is CASSSDRGLTGELFF. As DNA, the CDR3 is TGCGCCAGCAGTTCGGACAGGGGACTCACCGGGGAGCTGTTTTTT.

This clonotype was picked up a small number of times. DNA of the CDR3: TGTGCCAAGAAACTAGCGGGAGGACCTAACACCGGGGAGCTGTTTTTT. The encoded protein is CAKKLAGGPNTGELFF. This chain connects TRBV24-1 to TRBJ2-2; 12 nucleotides line up with TRBD2. The CDR3 runs 16 residues. The germline V gene encodes CDR1 KGHDR and CDR2 SFDVKD. J lost 2 bases, V lost 11 bases, and 8 bases had no gene match.

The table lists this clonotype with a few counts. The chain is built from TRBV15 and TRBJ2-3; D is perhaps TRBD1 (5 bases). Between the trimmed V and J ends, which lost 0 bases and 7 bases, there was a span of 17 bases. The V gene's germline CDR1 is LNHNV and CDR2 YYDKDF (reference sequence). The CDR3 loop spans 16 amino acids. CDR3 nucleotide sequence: TGTGCCACCAGCAGAGATCCCCTCCTCAGGGTTAATACGCAGTATTTT. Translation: CATSRDPLLRVNTQYF.

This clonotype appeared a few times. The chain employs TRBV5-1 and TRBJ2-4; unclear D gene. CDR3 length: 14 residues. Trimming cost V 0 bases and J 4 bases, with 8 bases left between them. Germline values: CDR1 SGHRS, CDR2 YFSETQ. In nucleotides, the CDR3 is TGCGCCAGCAGCTTGGTTGGCGGTAAAAACATTCAGTACTTC. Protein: CASSLVGGKNIQYF.

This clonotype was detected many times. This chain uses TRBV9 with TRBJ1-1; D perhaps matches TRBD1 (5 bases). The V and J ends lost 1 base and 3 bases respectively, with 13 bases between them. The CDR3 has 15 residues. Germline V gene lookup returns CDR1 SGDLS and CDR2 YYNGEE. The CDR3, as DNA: TGTGCCAGCAGCGTAAAGGGGTGGGTGGACACTGAAGCTTTCTTT. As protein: CASSVKGWVDTEAFF.